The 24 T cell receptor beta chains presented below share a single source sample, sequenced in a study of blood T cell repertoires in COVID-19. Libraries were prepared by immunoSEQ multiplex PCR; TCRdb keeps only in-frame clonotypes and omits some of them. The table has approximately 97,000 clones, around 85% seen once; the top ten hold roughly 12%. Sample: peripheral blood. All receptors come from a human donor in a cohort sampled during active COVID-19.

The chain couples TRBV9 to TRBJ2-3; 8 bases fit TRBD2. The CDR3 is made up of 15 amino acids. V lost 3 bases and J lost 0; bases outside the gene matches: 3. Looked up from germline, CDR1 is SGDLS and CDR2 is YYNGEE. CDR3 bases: TGTGCCAGCAGCGCTCGACTAGCGAGCACAGATACGCAGTATTTT. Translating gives CASSARLASTDTQYF.

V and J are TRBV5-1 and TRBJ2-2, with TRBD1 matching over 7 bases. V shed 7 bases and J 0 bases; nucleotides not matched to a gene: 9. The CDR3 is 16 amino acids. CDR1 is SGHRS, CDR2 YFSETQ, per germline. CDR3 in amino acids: CASEITGQPNTGELFF. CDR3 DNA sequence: TGCGCCAGCGAAATTACGGGACAGCCGAACACCGGGGAGCTGTTTTTT. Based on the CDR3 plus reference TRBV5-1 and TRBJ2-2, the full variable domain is KAGVTQTPRYLIKTRGQQVTLSCSPISGHRSVSWYQQTPGQGLQFLFEYFSETQRNKGNFPGRFSGRQFSNSRSEMNVSTLELGDSALYLCASEITGQPNTGELFFGEGSRLTVL.

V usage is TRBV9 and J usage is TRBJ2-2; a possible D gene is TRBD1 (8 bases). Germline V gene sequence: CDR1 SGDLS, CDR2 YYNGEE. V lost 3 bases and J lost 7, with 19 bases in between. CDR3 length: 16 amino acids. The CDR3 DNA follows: TGTGCCAGCAGCGCCAGGGGGCGGGTAGCGGGCGGGGAGCTGTTTTTT. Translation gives CASSARGRVAGGELFF. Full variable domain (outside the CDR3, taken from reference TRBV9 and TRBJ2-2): DSGVTQTPKHLITATGQRVTLRCSPRSGDLSVYWYQQSLDQGLQFLIQYYNGEERAKGNILERFSAQQFPDLHSELNLSSLELGDSALYFCASSARGRVAGGELFFGEGSRLTVL.

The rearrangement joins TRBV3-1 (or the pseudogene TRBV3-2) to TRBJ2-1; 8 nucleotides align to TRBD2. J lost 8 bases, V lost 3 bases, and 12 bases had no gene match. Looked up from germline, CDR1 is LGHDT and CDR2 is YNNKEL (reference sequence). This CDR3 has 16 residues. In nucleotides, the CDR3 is TGTGCCAGCAGCCATCGGGTTCTAGCGGGCCCCGATGAGCAGTTCTTC. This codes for CASSHRVLAGPDEQFF.

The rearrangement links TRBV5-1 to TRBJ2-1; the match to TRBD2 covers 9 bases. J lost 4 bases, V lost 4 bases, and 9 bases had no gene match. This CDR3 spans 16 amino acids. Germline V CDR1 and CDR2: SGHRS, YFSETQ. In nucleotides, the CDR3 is TGCGCCAGCAGCCCACAGCCCAGCGGGAGGTACAATGAGCAGTTCTTC. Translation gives CASSPQPSGRYNEQFF.

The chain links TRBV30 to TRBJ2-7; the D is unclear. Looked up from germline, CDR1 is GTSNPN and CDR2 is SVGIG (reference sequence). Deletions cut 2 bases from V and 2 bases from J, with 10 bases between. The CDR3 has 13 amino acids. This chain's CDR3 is CAWSIGPTYEQYF. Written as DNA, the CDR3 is TGTGCCTGGAGTATTGGCCCAACCTACGAGCAGTACTTC.

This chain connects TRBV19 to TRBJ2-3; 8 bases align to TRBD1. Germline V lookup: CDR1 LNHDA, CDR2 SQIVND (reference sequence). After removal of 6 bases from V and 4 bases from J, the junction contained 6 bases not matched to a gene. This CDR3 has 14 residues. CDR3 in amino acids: CASSSRGPADTQYF. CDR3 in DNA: TGTGCCAGTAGCTCCAGGGGGCCCGCAGATACGCAGTATTTT.

The CDR3 DNA follows: TGTGCCAGCAGCCCCAGGGTTGTGGGGCATGAAAAACTGTTTTTT. Translation gives CASSPRVVGHEKLFF. This chain joins TRBV5-6 and TRBJ1-4; the D gene is possibly TRBD1 (5 bases). The V gene lost 4 bases and the J gene lost 6 bases, with 16 bases spanning the gap. Germline-derived CDR1 and CDR2 are SGHDT and YYEEEE. The CDR3 runs to 15 residues.

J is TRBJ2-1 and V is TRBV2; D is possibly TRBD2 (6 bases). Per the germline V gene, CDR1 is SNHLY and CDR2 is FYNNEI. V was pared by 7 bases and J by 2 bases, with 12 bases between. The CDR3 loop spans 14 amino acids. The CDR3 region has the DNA TGTGCCAGCACCCTAGCGATTACCTACAATGAGCAGTTCTTC. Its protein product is CASTLAITYNEQFF.

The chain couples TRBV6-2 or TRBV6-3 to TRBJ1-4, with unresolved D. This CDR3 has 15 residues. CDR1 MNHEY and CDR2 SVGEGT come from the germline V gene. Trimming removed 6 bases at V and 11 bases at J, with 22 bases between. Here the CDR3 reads CASSSHGRARGKLFF. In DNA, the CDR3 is TGTGCCAGCAGCTCGCACGGACGGGCAAGAGGGAAACTGTTTTTT.

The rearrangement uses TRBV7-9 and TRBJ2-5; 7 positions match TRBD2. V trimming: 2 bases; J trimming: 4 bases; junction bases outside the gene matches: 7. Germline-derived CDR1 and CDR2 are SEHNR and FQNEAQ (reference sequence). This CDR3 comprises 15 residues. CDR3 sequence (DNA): TGTGCCAGCAGCTTAATCGCGGGAGCGGGAGAGACCCAGTACTTC. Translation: CASSLIAGAGETQYF.

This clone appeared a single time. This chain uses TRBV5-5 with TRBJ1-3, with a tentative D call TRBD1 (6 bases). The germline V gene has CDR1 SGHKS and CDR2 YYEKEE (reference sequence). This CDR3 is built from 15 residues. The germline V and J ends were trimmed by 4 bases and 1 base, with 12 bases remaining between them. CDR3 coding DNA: TGTGCCAGCAGCCTGGGGGGCTTATCTGGAAACACCATATATTTT. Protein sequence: CASSLGGLSGNTIYF.

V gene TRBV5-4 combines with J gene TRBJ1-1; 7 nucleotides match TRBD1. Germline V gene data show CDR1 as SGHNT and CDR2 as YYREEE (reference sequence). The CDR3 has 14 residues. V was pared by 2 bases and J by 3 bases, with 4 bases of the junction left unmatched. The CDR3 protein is CASSFATGYTEAFF. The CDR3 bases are TGTGCCAGCAGCTTTGCGACAGGGTACACTGAAGCTTTCTTT.

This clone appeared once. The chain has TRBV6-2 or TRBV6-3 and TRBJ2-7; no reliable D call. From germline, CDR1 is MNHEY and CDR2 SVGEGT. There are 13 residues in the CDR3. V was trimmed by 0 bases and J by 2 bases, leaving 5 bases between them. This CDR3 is CASSYSITYEQYF. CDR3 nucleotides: TGTGCCAGCAGTTACTCCATCACCTACGAGCAGTACTTC.

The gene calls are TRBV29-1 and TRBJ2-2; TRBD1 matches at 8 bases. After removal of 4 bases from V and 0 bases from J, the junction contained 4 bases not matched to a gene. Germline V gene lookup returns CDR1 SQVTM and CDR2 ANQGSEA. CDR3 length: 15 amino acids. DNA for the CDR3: TGCAGCGTTGGGACAGGGACCCCGAACACCGGGGAGCTGTTTTTT. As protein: CSVGTGTPNTGELFF.

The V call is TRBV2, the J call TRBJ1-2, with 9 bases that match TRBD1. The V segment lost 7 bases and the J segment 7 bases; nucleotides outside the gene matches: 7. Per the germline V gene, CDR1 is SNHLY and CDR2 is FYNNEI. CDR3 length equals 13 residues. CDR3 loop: CASTIGTGSGYTF. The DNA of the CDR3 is TGTGCCAGCACTATAGGGACAGGGAGTGGCTACACCTTC.

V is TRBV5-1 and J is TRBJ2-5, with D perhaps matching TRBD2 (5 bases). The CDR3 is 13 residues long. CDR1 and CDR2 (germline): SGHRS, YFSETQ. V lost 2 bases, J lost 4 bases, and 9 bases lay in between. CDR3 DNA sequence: TGCGCCAGCAGCTTTCAAGGAGGAGAGACCCAGTACTTC. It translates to CASSFQGGETQYF.

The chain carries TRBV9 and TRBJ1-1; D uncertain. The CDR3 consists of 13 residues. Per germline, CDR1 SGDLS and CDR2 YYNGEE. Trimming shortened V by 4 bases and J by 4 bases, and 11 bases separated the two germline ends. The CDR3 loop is CASSFRAGTEAFF. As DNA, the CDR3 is TGTGCCAGCAGCTTCCGTGCGGGCACTGAAGCTTTCTTT. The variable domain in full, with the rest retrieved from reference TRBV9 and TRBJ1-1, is DSGVTQTPKHLITATGQRVTLRCSPRSGDLSVYWYQQSLDQGLQFLIQYYNGEERAKGNILERFSAQQFPDLHSELNLSSLELGDSALYFCASSFRAGTEAFFGQGTRLTVV.

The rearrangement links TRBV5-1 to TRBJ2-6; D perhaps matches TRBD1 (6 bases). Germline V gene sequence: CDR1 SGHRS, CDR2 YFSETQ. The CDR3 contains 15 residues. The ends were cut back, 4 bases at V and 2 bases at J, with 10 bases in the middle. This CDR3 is CASSIQGAGANVLTF. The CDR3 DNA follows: TGCGCCAGCAGCATACAGGGAGCTGGGGCCAACGTCCTGACTTTC. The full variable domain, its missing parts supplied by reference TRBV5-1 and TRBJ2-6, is KAGVTQTPRYLIKTRGQQVTLSCSPISGHRSVSWYQQTPGQGLQFLFEYFSETQRNKGNFPGRFSGRQFSNSRSEMNVSTLELGDSALYLCASSIQGAGANVLTFGAGSRLTVL.

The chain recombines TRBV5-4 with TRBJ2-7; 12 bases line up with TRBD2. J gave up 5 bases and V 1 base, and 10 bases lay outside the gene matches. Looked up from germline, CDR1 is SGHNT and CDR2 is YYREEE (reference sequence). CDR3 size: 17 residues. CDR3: CASSLMASGGASHEQYF. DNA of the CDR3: TGTGCCAGCAGCTTGATGGCTAGCGGGGGGGCTTCCCACGAGCAGTACTTC.

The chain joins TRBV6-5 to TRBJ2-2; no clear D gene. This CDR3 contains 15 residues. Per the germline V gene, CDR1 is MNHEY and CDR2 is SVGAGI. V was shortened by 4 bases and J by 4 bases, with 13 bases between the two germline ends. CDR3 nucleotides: TGTGCCAGCAGTTTAGTGCACCCGAGCACCGGGGAGCTGTTTTTT. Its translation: CASSLVHPSTGELFF.

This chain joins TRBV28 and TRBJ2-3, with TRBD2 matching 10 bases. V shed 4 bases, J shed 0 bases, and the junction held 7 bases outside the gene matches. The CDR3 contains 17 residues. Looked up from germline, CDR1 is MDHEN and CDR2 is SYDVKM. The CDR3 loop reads CASSSPLAGSSTDTQYF. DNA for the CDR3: TGTGCCAGCAGTTCCCCACTAGCGGGATCTAGCACAGATACGCAGTATTTT.

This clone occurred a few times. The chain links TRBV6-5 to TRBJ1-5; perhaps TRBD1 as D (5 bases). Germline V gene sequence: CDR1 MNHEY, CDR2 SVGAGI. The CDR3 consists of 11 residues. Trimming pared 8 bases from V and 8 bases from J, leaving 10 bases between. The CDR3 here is CASGAIEPQHF. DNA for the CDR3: TGTGCCAGCGGGGCAATAGAGCCCCAGCATTTT.

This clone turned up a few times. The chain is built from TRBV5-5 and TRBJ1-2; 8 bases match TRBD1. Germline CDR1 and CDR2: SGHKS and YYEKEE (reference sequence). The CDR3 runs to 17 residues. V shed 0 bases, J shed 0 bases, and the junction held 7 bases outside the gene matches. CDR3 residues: CASSLGAGTGTNYGYTF. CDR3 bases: TGTGCCAGCAGCTTGGGGGCGGGGACAGGCACTAACTATGGCTACACCTTC.